The 28 T cell receptor beta chains below all came from one sample that was sequenced in a study of coeliac disease. Here immunoSEQ multiplex PCR was the method, and the copy in TCRdb shows in-frame clones only, minus some. The table records around 2,300 clones, about three quarters of them present only once. Sequenced: lymphocytes from the gut lamina propria. Receptors originate from a human donor without celiac disease.

The rearrangement uses TRBV10-1 and TRBJ1-1, with no clear D. CDR1 WNHNN and CDR2 SYGVQD come from the germline V gene (reference sequence). V lost 2 bases and J lost 1, with 5 bases in between. The CDR3 consists of 13 residues. The CDR3 protein is CASSEVRNTEAFF. DNA of the CDR3: TGCGCCAGCAGTGAGGTCAGGAACACTGAAGCTTTCTTT.

The chain employs TRBV2 and TRBJ2-3, with D perhaps TRBD1 (6 bases). Germline V gives CDR1 SNHLY, CDR2 FYNNEI. CDR3 length: 14 residues. V gave up 4 bases and J gave up 2 bases, with 10 bases separating them. CDR3 amino acids: CASSGTASTDTQYF. CDR3 nucleotides: TGTGCCAGCAGTGGGACAGCTTCCACAGATACGCAGTATTTT.

This clone was picked up a small number of times. The chain recombines TRBV6-6 with TRBJ1-1, with D unclear. This CDR3 contains 15 residues. Trimming left V 6 bases short and J 1 base short, with 15 bases between. Per germline, CDR1 MNHNY and CDR2 SVGAGI (reference sequence). DNA of the CDR3: TGTGCCAGCAGCCTGACGGGGTCGGGGAACACTGAAGCTTTCTTT. Encoded protein: CASSLTGSGNTEAFF.

This chain joins TRBV30 and TRBJ1-2; tentatively, D is TRBD1 (5 bases). Trimming shortened V by 1 base and J by 7 bases, and 7 bases separated the two germline ends. This CDR3 comprises 11 residues. Germline CDR1 and CDR2: GTSNPN and SVGIG (reference sequence). The CDR3: CAWSERGGYTF. The CDR3 DNA sequence: TGTGCCTGGAGTGAAAGGGGTGGCTACACCTTC.

To note about this clone: An end of the junction differs from the germline gene, which may be a read error. V gene TRBV9 combines with J gene TRBJ1-1; the D gene is possibly TRBD1 (6 bases). Germline lookup yields CDR1 SGDLS and CDR2 YYNGEE. The CDR3 extends over 16 amino acids. The CDR3 region is CTSSPGPHREGTEAFF. CDR3 nucleotide sequence: TGTACCAGCAGCCCGGGGCCACACAGGGAGGGCACTGAAGCTTTCTTT.

The V and J genes are TRBV27 and TRBJ1-1; D is possibly TRBD1 (6 bases). Deletions cut 1 base from V and 4 bases from J, with 13 bases between. Per germline, CDR1 MNHEY and CDR2 SMNVEV (reference sequence). There are 15 residues in the CDR3. The CDR3 coding sequence is TGTGCCAGCAGTTTATACGGGGGGCAGGGCACTGAAGCTTTCTTT. It codes for CASSLYGGQGTEAFF.

V is TRBV5-1 and J is TRBJ2-1, with 11 bases aligning to TRBD2. Germline-derived CDR1 and CDR2 are SGHRS and YFSETQ. This CDR3 region has 15 residues. Trimming removed 1 base from V and 6 bases from J; junction bases left unmatched: 3. In DNA form, the CDR3 reads TGCGCCAGCAGCTTGTTAGGGACTAGCGGCAATGAGCAGTTCTTC. Encoded protein: CASSLLGTSGNEQFF.

In nucleotides, the CDR3 is TGTGCCAGCAGCTTAGCAGGGGGCCGGAACTATGGCTACACCTTC. The encoded protein is CASSLAGGRNYGYTF. The chain joins TRBV7-2 to TRBJ1-2; 7 nucleotides match TRBD1. V lost 0 bases and J lost 2; bases outside the gene matches: 3. This CDR3 has 15 residues. The germline CDR1 and CDR2 sequences are SGHTA and FQGNSA.

The J gene is TRBJ2-4, the V gene TRBV27, with D perhaps TRBD1 (5 bases). V gave up 0 bases and J gave up 9 bases, with 12 bases separating them. The CDR3 length is 14 residues. Germline V CDR1 and CDR2: MNHEY, SMNVEV (reference sequence). CDR3 in DNA: TGTGCCAGCAGTTTATCGACAGCCCAAGGCATTCAGTACTTC. It translates to CASSLSTAQGIQYF.

Note on this clone: The same CDR3 also results from other DNA sequences found in this sample. The CDR3 loop reads CASSDRAGGNSPLHF. In DNA form, the CDR3 reads TGTGCCAGCAGTGATCGGGCGGGTGGTAATTCACCCCTCCACTTT. The V gene is TRBV2, the J gene TRBJ1-6, with no clear D. Deletions cut 3 bases from V and 6 bases from J, with 12 bases between. CDR3 length: 15 residues. Germline V gene data show CDR1 as SNHLY and CDR2 as FYNNEI.

V gene TRBV9 combines with J gene TRBJ2-5; TRBD1 aligns across 10 bases. The V segment lost 1 base and the J segment 5 bases; nucleotides outside the gene matches: 8. Germline V gene data show CDR1 as SGDLS and CDR2 as YYNGEE. There are 16 residues in the CDR3. The CDR3 loop is CASSVKGTGASETQYF. The CDR3 DNA follows: TGTGCCAGCAGCGTAAAGGGGACAGGGGCGTCGGAGACCCAGTACTTC.

The chain employs TRBV25-1 and TRBJ2-3; D is possibly TRBD2 (6 bases). V gave up 3 bases and J gave up 3 bases, with 10 bases separating them. Germline-derived CDR1 and CDR2 are MGHDK and SYGVNS. The CDR3 sequence is 14 residues long. CDR3: CASSETSRTDTQYF. The CDR3 DNA reads as TGTGCCAGCAGTGAGACTAGTCGAACAGATACGCAGTATTTT.

This clone has only a few counts. The rearrangement links TRBV10-2 to TRBJ2-1; TRBD1 agrees at 7 bases. The CDR3 extends over 12 amino acids. V trimming: 7 bases; J trimming: 5 bases; junction bases outside the gene matches: 2. Germline CDR1 is WSHSY and CDR2 is SAAADI. The CDR3 bases are TGCGCCAGCAAACAGGGGCACAATGAGCAGTTCTTC. Protein sequence: CASKQGHNEQFF.

Remarks on this clone: Other nucleotide sequences from this sample produce the same CDR3. The V gene is TRBV29-1, the J gene TRBJ2-7; maybe TRBD1 (6 bases). V lost 7 bases, J lost 4 bases, and 17 bases lay in between. Germline values: CDR1 SQVTM, CDR2 ANQGSEA. CDR3 size: 13 residues. DNA for the CDR3: TGCAGCGCACACCAGGGGACGGCATACGAGCAGTACTTC. Amino acid sequence: CSAHQGTAYEQYF.

By proportion, this clone is large. The chain combines TRBV2 with TRBJ2-7; D may be TRBD2 (5 bases). This CDR3 has 15 amino acids. Trimming pared 5 bases from V and 2 bases from J, leaving 16 bases between. The germline V gene encodes CDR1 SNHLY and CDR2 FYNNEI. The DNA of the CDR3 is TGTGCCAGCAGTCAGAGGGTGACACGAACCTACGAGCAGTACTTC. Protein: CASSQRVTRTYEQYF.

The chain joins TRBV19 to TRBJ1-4, with D unclear. The CDR3 consists of 12 residues. Germline-derived CDR1 and CDR2 are LNHDA and SQIVND (reference sequence). Trimming stripped 6 bases from V and 8 bases from J, with 10 bases between. CDR3 DNA: TGTGCCAGTAGACGGGTTGGCGAAAAACTGTTTTTT. This codes for CASRRVGEKLFF.

The CDR3 protein is CASSSGQGSGYGYTF. CDR3 bases: TGTGCCAGCAGCTCCGGACAGGGGTCGGGCTATGGCTACACCTTC. The chain carries TRBV7-2 and TRBJ1-2, with TRBD1 matching 9 bases. The CDR3 is made up of 15 amino acids. Trimming cost V 4 bases and J 4 bases; bases outside gene matches: 7. Germline V gene data show CDR1 as SGHTA and CDR2 as FQGNSA.

J is TRBJ2-5 and V is TRBV6-5; 9 positions match TRBD2. After removal of 0 bases from V and 7 bases from J, the junction contained 9 bases not matched to a gene. The CDR3 loop spans 16 amino acids. Per germline, CDR1 MNHEY and CDR2 SVGAGI. The CDR3 DNA sequence: TGTGCCAGCAGTTACTCAGGCGGGAGGGGGTGGGGGACCCAGTACTTC. Protein: CASSYSGGRGWGTQYF.

This clone appeared once. This rearrangement joins TRBV19 to TRBJ1-5, with 10 bases that match TRBD1. Trimming removed 6 bases from V and 7 bases from J; junction bases left unmatched: 9. CDR3 length equals 15 residues. CDR1 is LNHDA, CDR2 SQIVND, per germline (reference sequence). In DNA form, the CDR3 reads TGTGCCAGTAGATTGACAGGGGGCGTAGAACAGCCCCAGCATTTT. The encoded protein is CASRLTGGVEQPQHF.

CDR3 sequence: CASSIGGGQGAVAPNSPLHF. For the CDR3, the DNA is TGTGCCAGTAGTATAGGGGGAGGACAGGGGGCAGTTGCTCCTAATTCACCCCTCCACTTT. V and J are TRBV19 and TRBJ1-6, with 11 bases that match TRBD1. The junction had 14 bases not matched to a gene; V was cut back by 1 base and J by 6 bases. The CDR3 consists of 20 residues. From germline, CDR1 is LNHDA and CDR2 SQIVND (reference sequence).

The rearrangement links TRBV30 to TRBJ2-3; TRBD1 might be the D (5 bases). The ends were cut back, 1 base at V and 4 bases at J, with 12 bases in the middle. Germline values: CDR1 GTSNPN, CDR2 SVGIG (reference sequence). CDR3 length equals 14 residues. The CDR3 spells CAWSAGFVSDTQYF. The CDR3 nucleotides read TGTGCCTGGAGTGCAGGGTTTGTCTCAGATACGCAGTATTTT.

This clone was counted between two and nine times. The V call is TRBV7-2, the J call TRBJ2-7, with 9 bases aligning to TRBD2. Unmatched junction bases numbered 12, after V lost 5 bases and J lost 4 bases. Germline CDR1 reads SGHTA; CDR2 reads FQGNSA. CDR3 size: 16 residues. The CDR3 coding sequence is TGTGCCAGCAGCAAAGGCGGGCGGGAGGGCCGATACGAGCAGTACTTC. The encoded protein is CASSKGGREGRYEQYF.

This chain connects TRBV2 to TRBJ1-2; D remains unclear. The germline gives CDR1 SNHLY, CDR2 FYNNEI. The V end lost 4 bases, the J end lost 8 bases, and 17 bases lay between the germline ends. The CDR3 totals 14 residues. CDR3 in amino acids: CASSAESRVDGYTF. In nucleotides, the CDR3 is TGTGCCAGCAGTGCAGAGAGTCGGGTAGACGGCTACACCTTC. The variable domain in full, completed from reference TRBV2 and TRBJ1-2, reads EPEVTQTPSHQVTQMGQEVILRCVPISNHLYFYWYRQILGQKVEFLVSFYNNEISEKSEIFDDQFSVERPDGSNFTLKIRSTKLEDSAMYFCASSAESRVDGYTFGSGTRLTVV.

This clone was recorded only once. The chain links TRBV27 to TRBJ2-7; D unresolved. Trimming cost V 3 bases and J 1 base, with 7 bases left between them. The germline CDR1 and CDR2 sequences are MNHEY and SMNVEV (reference sequence). The CDR3 totals 13 residues. Written as DNA, the CDR3 is TGTGCCAGCAGTTTCAGCAGGTCCTACGAGCAGTACTTC. Translation gives CASSFSRSYEQYF.

This clone was seen only a few times. The chain joins TRBV6-5 to TRBJ2-7, with 9 bases fitting TRBD2. This CDR3 has 15 residues. Germline CDR1 MNHEY, CDR2 SVGAGI. The junction had 5 bases not matched to a gene; V was cut back by 4 bases and J by 1 base. The CDR3 DNA reads TGTGCCAGCAGTTCCGGCGGGAGGGATTCCTACGAGCAGTACTTC. It yields the protein CASSSGGRDSYEQYF.

The chain has TRBV4-3 and TRBJ2-7; D call uncertain. The CDR3 contains 13 residues. V lost 3 bases and J 6 bases, leaving 12 bases between the germline ends. Germline V lookup: CDR1 LGHNA, CDR2 YSLEER. The CDR3 DNA sequence: TGCGCCAGCAGCCATCGAGTGAACCTCGAGCAGTACTTC. It codes for CASSHRVNLEQYF.

The chain links TRBV6-1 to TRBJ2-1, with 10 bases aligning to TRBD2. The V segment lost 7 bases and the J segment 7 bases; nucleotides outside the gene matches: 7. Germline CDR1 reads MNHNS; CDR2 reads SASEGT. This CDR3 is built from 14 residues. DNA for the CDR3: TGTGCCAGCATGGGGCTAGCGGGGGATAATGAGCAGTTCTTC. It yields the protein CASMGLAGDNEQFF.

The chain has TRBV5-4 and TRBJ2-3; 7 bases agree with TRBD2. Trimming at V came to 3 bases and at J to 1 base, leaving 2 bases not matched to a gene. The germline V gene has CDR1 SGHNT and CDR2 YYREEE (reference sequence). The length of the CDR3 is 14 residues. The CDR3 DNA sequence: TGTGCCAGCAGCTCGGCGGGGGGCACAGATACGCAGTATTTT. It codes for CASSSAGGTDTQYF. Using reference TRBV5-4 and TRBJ2-3 for the parts outside the CDR3, the full variable domain is ETGVTQSPTHLIKTRGQQVTLRCSSQSGHNTVSWYQQALGQGPQFIFQYYREEENGRGNFPPRFSGLQFPNYSSELNVNALELDDSALYLCASSSAGGTDTQYFGPGTRLTVL.